Sequencing of this T cell receptor beta chain was carried out in a study of CD8 T cells in ankylosing spondylitis. Findings of the study overall: Reportedly, matched ankylosing spondylitis synovial fluid was significantly enriched for disease-linked clones. It appeared that ankylosing spondylitis blood was characterized by a TCR beta motif of eight highly homologous variants. Disease-linked clones, CD8+, were relatively rare in peripheral blood. Some motif variants had been reported before (in reactive arthritis synovial fluid and blood).

Many counts were recorded for this clonotype. Antigen unknown. Libraries of TCR beta came from quantitative 5'-RACE with molecular barcodes. TCRdb re-derived calls from the 5' RACE reads in MiXCR, one entry per CDR3 protein. This sample yields about 440,000 distinct CDR3 sequences, of which approximately 17% are seen a single time; around 0.92% belongs to the top ten. The sequence was obtained from a male donor with ankylosing spondylitis. The sample taken for sequencing was blood, either unsorted or a sorted T cell fraction (not recorded which).

CDR3 region: CASSPQSSGANVLTF. As DNA, the CDR3 is TGTGCCAGCTCACCTCAGAGCTCTGGGGCCAACGTCCTGACTTTC. This rearrangement joins TRBV18 to TRBJ2-6; D is unresolved. Germline V gene data show CDR1 as KGHSH and CDR2 as LQKENI. V lost 3 bases and J 0 bases, leaving 6 bases between the germline ends. The CDR3 runs 15 residues.